This TCR beta chain derives from a study of shared clonotypes between healthy human individuals. About the study: Per donor, CD8 memory used one plate, CD8 naive used two, CD4 memory used three and CD4 naive used three.

The test was conducted at deep level. Produced via immunoSEQ multiplex PCR; TCRdb's table is partial and in-frame only. Of roughly 1 million clones in the sample, 65% to 80% were seen once. A note on this clone: Its antigen is not known.

Study-wide points: Rarefaction indicated that sorted-subset sequencing remained incomplete although depth was large. Four donors held 4.5% to 5% of naive CD4 clonotypes in common.

Per the germline V gene, CDR1 is MNHEY and CDR2 is SVGAGI. The V gene end was trimmed by 5 bases and the J gene end by 2 bases; junction bases not matched to a gene: 0. The CDR3 loop spans 12 amino acids. The sequence derives from a man between 18 and 35 years old in good health. Sequenced input: memory CD4+ T cells sorted from blood. Subset reported: CD45RA-negative fraction. J is TRBJ2-7 and V is TRBV6-5, with 7 bases identical to TRBD1. The CDR3 DNA follows: TGTGCCAGCAGTCAGGGGGCCTACGAGCAGTACTTC. Its protein is CASSQGAYEQYF.